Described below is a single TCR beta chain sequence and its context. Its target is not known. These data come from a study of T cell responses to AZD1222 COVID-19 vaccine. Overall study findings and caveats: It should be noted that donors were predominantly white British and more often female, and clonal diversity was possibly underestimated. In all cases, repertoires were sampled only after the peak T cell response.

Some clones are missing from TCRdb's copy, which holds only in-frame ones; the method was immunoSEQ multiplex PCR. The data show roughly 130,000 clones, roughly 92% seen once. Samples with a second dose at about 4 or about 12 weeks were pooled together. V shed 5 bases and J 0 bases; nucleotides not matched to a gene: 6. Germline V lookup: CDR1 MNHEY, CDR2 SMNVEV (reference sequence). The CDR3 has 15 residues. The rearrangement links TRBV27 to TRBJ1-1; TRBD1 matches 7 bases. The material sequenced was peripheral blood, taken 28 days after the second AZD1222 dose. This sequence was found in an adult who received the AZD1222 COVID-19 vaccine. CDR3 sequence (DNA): TGTGCCAGCAGTCCTCGGGACAGAATGAACACTGAAGCTTTCTTT. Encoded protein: CASSPRDRMNTEAFF.